Presented here are 2 T cell receptor beta chains from one specimen sequenced in a study of human T cells and chemical hapten exposure. Specified time point: patch test 3, about 24 weeks after DPC sensitization. Stated treatment: therapeutic diphenylcyclopropenone sensitization with weekly scalp DPC. Via MiXCR, TCRdb re-called the RACE reads, giving one row per CDR3 protein. The sample lists around 130,000 distinct CDR3 sequences, 11% occurring once. This sample comprised whole blood, obtained in connection with sensitization to the hapten diphenylcyclopropenone (DPC). The source of these receptors is a woman in her 50s with alopecia areata. Some clones in this sample may be carry-over from other donors' samples.

This clonotype has a count of ten or more. V and J are TRBV2 and TRBJ2-3; 14 bases map to TRBD2. Germline V gene data show CDR1 as SNHLY and CDR2 as FYNNEI. V lost 8 bases and J lost 6; bases outside the gene matches: 10. The CDR3 runs 16 residues. The CDR3, as DNA: TGTGCCAGCTTACCGGGACTAGCGGGAGTCACCGATACGCAGTATTTT. Protein sequence: CASLPGLAGVTDTQYF.

In its sample, this clonotype was seen a few times. The chain has TRBV12-3 or TRBV12-4 and TRBJ1-5; possible D gene TRBD1, 6 bases. V lost 5 bases and J 5 bases, leaving 16 bases between the germline ends. There are 15 residues in the CDR3. The CDR3, as DNA: TGTGCCAGCAGTCCTCAAGGACAGCGACATCAGCCCCAGCATTTT. Encoded protein: CASSPQGQRHQPQHF.